The 32 T cell receptor beta chains below come from one sample, sequenced in a study of blood T cell repertoires in COVID-19. Clones were read by immunoSEQ multiplex PCR, and TCRdb kept only the in-frame ones, dropping some. Here the sample spans roughly 100,000 clones, under 85% being singletons. The specimen sequenced was peripheral blood. The source is an older woman with acute or convalescent COVID-19.

The chain joins TRBV7-8 to TRBJ1-4; 8 bases are shared with TRBD1. Germline CDR1 and CDR2: SGHVS and FQNEAQ. J was trimmed by 6 bases and V by 5 bases; bases with no gene match: 8. The CDR3 is made up of 15 amino acids. The CDR3 nucleotides are TGTGCCAGCAGCGTCCGGACAGGGAGGGATGAAAAACTGTTTTTT. It specifies CASSVRTGRDEKLFF.

This clone has only a few counts. This chain connects TRBV11-1 to TRBJ2-1; the D is unclear. Trimming removed 3 bases from V and 3 bases from J, with 9 bases in between. This CDR3 region has 14 residues. Germline CDR1 SGHAT, CDR2 FQDESV (reference sequence). This chain's CDR3 is CASSFRGNYNEQFF. In DNA form, the CDR3 reads TGTGCCAGCAGCTTTCGCGGCAACTACAATGAGCAGTTCTTC.

This clone showed up just once. The rearrangement uses TRBV19 and TRBJ2-1; D gene unclear. Between the trimmed V and J ends, which lost 6 bases and 1 base, there was a span of 13 bases. The CDR3 length is 15 residues. CDR1 LNHDA and CDR2 SQIVND come from the germline V gene (reference sequence). The CDR3 spells CASSMPGWSYNEQFF. The CDR3, as DNA: TGTGCCAGTAGCATGCCCGGTTGGTCCTACAATGAGCAGTTCTTC.

In its sample, this clone was seen once. V and J are TRBV3-1 (or the pseudogene TRBV3-2) and TRBJ2-7; 7 positions match TRBD1. J lost 3 bases, V lost 3 bases, and 5 bases had no gene match. The CDR3 covers 14 residues. Germline V lookup: CDR1 LGHDT, CDR2 YNNKEL (reference sequence). In DNA, the CDR3 is TGTGCCAGCAGCCATCCGGGACAGAGCTACGAGCAGTACTTC. Residues: CASSHPGQSYEQYF.

The rearrangement uses TRBV19 and TRBJ2-1; D perhaps matches TRBD1 (5 bases). Germline CDR1 LNHDA, CDR2 SQIVND (reference sequence). The CDR3 runs 15 residues. V lost 5 bases to trimming and J lost 10 bases, with 21 bases between them. CDR3 nucleotides: TGTGCCAGTAGTCAAAGGGCAGGGCGCCCTCAGGAGCAGTTCTTC. Translated, it gives CASSQRAGRPQEQFF.

The chain recombines TRBV9 with TRBJ2-7, with 7 bases matching TRBD2. The CDR3 has 15 residues. V was pared by 0 bases and J by 5 bases, with 8 bases of the junction left unmatched. CDR1 is SGDLS and CDR2 is YYNGEE in the germline V gene. The CDR3 DNA reads as TGTGCCAGCAGCGTAGCCAGCGGGGCCGCTAACGAGCAGTACTTC. It is translated as CASSVASGAANEQYF.

This sequence joins TRBV6-2 or TRBV6-3 and TRBJ2-3; 14 bases map to TRBD2. The trim removed 5 bases at V and 7 bases at J, leaving 8 bases unmatched. CDR1 and CDR2 from the germline V gene are MNHEY and SVGEGT. The CDR3 covers 16 residues. This chain's CDR3 is CASSGRLAGGKYTQYF. The CDR3 region has the DNA TGTGCCAGCAGTGGAAGACTAGCGGGGGGGAAGTATACGCAGTATTTT.

The gene calls are TRBV6-6 and TRBJ1-4; TRBD1 matches at 8 bases. Germline V gives CDR1 MNHNY, CDR2 SVGAGI (reference sequence). The ends lost 5 bases at V and 8 bases at J; junction bases unmatched: 13. The CDR3 is made up of 16 amino acids. The CDR3 nucleotides read TGTGCCAGCAGTCCACCTCGGACAGGGTTGGAGGAAAAACTGTTTTTT. This translates into CASSPPRTGLEEKLFF.

The chain links TRBV27 to TRBJ2-5, with TRBD2 matching over 11 bases. The CDR3 totals 15 residues. V lost 5 bases and J lost 7; bases outside the gene matches: 9. Germline loops: CDR1 MNHEY, CDR2 SMNVEV (reference sequence). The CDR3 spells CASSIGTSGDRTQYF. CDR3 nucleotides: TGTGCCAGCAGTATAGGGACTAGCGGCGATCGGACCCAGTACTTC.

This clone was seen a single time. The chain carries TRBV27 and TRBJ1-2; 7 bases are shared with TRBD1. The germline V gene encodes CDR1 MNHEY and CDR2 SMNVEV (reference sequence). The CDR3 extends over 13 amino acids. With 3 bases clipped from V and 4 bases from J, the junction kept 2 bases outside the gene matches. This CDR3 reads CASSFRGAYGYTF. CDR3 bases: TGTGCCAGCAGTTTCAGGGGGGCCTATGGCTACACCTTC.

The J gene is TRBJ1-6, the V gene TRBV2; D is possibly TRBD1 (5 bases). CDR1 is SNHLY and CDR2 is FYNNEI in the germline V gene. Trimming pared 3 bases from V and 17 bases from J, leaving 20 bases between. The CDR3 covers 14 residues. The CDR3 here is CASSEKGTSAVIHF. CDR3 DNA sequence: TGTGCCAGCAGTGAGAAAGGGACTTCGGCAGTTATCCACTTT.

This chain links TRBV3-1 (or the pseudogene TRBV3-2) with TRBJ1-1; 7 nucleotides agree with TRBD1. The CDR3 contains 15 residues. Losses at the gene ends were 2 bases for V and 8 bases for J; bases not matched to a gene: 11. Germline loops: CDR1 LGHDT, CDR2 YNNKEL (reference sequence). The CDR3, as DNA: TGTGCCAGCAGCCAAATTTGGACAGGCGGGGTGGAAGCTTTCTTT. Protein product: CASSQIWTGGVEAFF.

This clone was counted a few times. CDR3: CASSDSEQSLLNTEAFF. CDR3 sequence (DNA): TGCGCCAGCAGCGATAGCGAACAGTCATTGTTGAACACTGAAGCTTTCTTT. The chain links TRBV5-1 to TRBJ1-1, with no clear D. CDR3 length: 17 amino acids. Trimming removed 4 bases from V and 0 bases from J, with 19 bases in between. CDR1 and CDR2 from the germline V gene are SGHRS and YFSETQ.

The V and J genes are TRBV19 and TRBJ2-5, with a possible D match to TRBD1 (5 bases). Germline lookup yields CDR1 LNHDA and CDR2 SQIVND (reference sequence). The CDR3 runs 13 residues. Trimming took off 4 bases at V and 1 base at J, with 7 bases between the two ends. CDR3 in amino acids: CASSRQGQETQYF. The CDR3 DNA follows: TGTGCCAGTAGTAGGCAGGGCCAAGAGACCCAGTACTTC.

The chain carries TRBV6-4 and TRBJ2-7; 13 nucleotides agree with TRBD2. Germline assignment: CDR1 MRHNA and CDR2 SNTAGT. V trimming: 8 bases; J trimming: 1 base; junction bases outside the gene matches: 5. The CDR3 runs to 15 residues. Written as DNA, the CDR3 is TGTGCCAGCGCCCCACTAGCGGGAGGGTCCTACGAGCAGTACTTC. This codes for CASAPLAGGSYEQYF.

The chain joins TRBV5-4 to TRBJ2-2; the D gene is possibly TRBD2 (5 bases). This CDR3 has 14 residues. The ends were cut back, 7 bases at V and 0 bases at J, with 10 bases in the middle. CDR1 is SGHNT and CDR2 is YYREEE in the germline V gene (reference sequence). The CDR3 region is CASRGQPNTGELFF. CDR3 DNA: TGTGCCAGCCGCGGGCAGCCGAACACCGGGGAGCTGTTTTTT. Supplemented by reference TRBV5-4 and TRBJ2-2, the full variable domain reads ETGVTQSPTHLIKTRGQQVTLRCSSQSGHNTVSWYQQALGQGPQFIFQYYREEENGRGNFPPRFSGLQFPNYSSELNVNALELDDSALYLCASRGQPNTGELFFGEGSRLTVL.

This chain uses TRBV21-1 with TRBJ2-3; the table's D call, TRBD2, has no DNA check behind it. TRBV21-1 is reported as a pseudogene. The CDR3 has 16 amino acids. The CDR3 sequence is CASETDRRSSTDTQYF. The CDR3 DNA is TGTGCCAGCGAGACGGACCGGAGGTCTAGCACAGATACGCAGTATTTT.

This clone came up once. V gene TRBV13 combines with J gene TRBJ1-2; no firm D call. This CDR3 has 12 amino acids. Deletions cut 2 bases from V and 7 bases from J, with 8 bases between. CDR1 PRHDT and CDR2 FYEKMQ come from the germline V gene (reference sequence). The CDR3 here is CASSLLRAGYTF. Here the CDR3 DNA reads TGTGCCAGCAGCTTACTGCGGGCTGGCTACACCTTC. Full variable domain (outside the CDR3, taken from reference TRBV13 and TRBJ1-2): AAGVIQSPRHLIKEKRETATLKCYPIPRHDTVYWYQQGPGQDPQFLISFYEKMQSDKGSIPDRFSAQQFSDYHSELNMSSLELGDSALYFCASSLLRAGYTFGSGTRLTVV.

The rearrangement links TRBV25-1 to TRBJ1-2; 7 bases agree with TRBD1. CDR3 length: 13 amino acids. Germline-derived CDR1 and CDR2 are MGHDK and SYGVNS. Trimming took 9 bases from V and 5 from J; bases not matched to a gene: 9. The CDR3 bases are TGTGCCAGTACTAGGGGACAGTTTTATGGCTACACCTTC. Its protein is CASTRGQFYGYTF.

The chain carries TRBV5-1 and TRBJ1-2; 9 nucleotides line up with TRBD1. J lost 4 bases, V lost 6 bases, and 7 bases had no gene match. The germline V gene has CDR1 SGHRS and CDR2 YFSETQ. The CDR3 is made up of 14 amino acids. CDR3 DNA: TGCGCCAGCAACCCGGGACAGGGAACCTATGGCTACACCTTC. Translated: CASNPGQGTYGYTF.

The chain recombines TRBV29-1 with TRBJ1-1, with 9 bases lining up with TRBD1. The CDR3 loop spans 14 amino acids. Germline values: CDR1 SQVTM, CDR2 ANQGSEA. After removal of 3 bases from V and 5 bases from J, the junction contained 7 bases not matched to a gene. The CDR3 spells CSVERTGVGTEAFF. CDR3 DNA sequence: TGCAGCGTTGAGAGGACAGGGGTGGGTACTGAAGCTTTCTTT.

This chain links TRBV7-2 with TRBJ2-5, with 11 bases aligning to TRBD2. The germline V gene encodes CDR1 SGHTA and CDR2 FQGNSA. The CDR3 loop spans 16 amino acids. V shed 3 bases and J 1 base; nucleotides not matched to a gene: 4. The CDR3 region is CASSFTSGGIQETQYF. In nucleotides, the CDR3 is TGTGCCAGCAGCTTTACTAGCGGGGGAATCCAAGAGACCCAGTACTTC. Filled out from reference TRBV7-2 and TRBJ2-5, the complete variable domain reads GAGVSQSPSNKVTEKGKDVELRCDPISGHTALYWYRQSLGQGLEFLIYFQGNSAPDKSGLPSDRFSAERTGGSVSTLTIQRTQQEDSAVYLCASSFTSGGIQETQYFGPGTRLLVL.

This clone was seen a single time. The V call is TRBV4-1, the J call TRBJ1-2, with D possibly being TRBD1 (5 bases). The CDR3 has 14 amino acids. Germline V gene data show CDR1 as MGHRA and CDR2 as YSYEKL. Trimming cost V 2 bases and J 5 bases, with 12 bases left between them. The CDR3 coding sequence is TGCGCCAGCAGCCAACCTACAGGATCTTATGGCTACACCTTC. This gives the protein CASSQPTGSYGYTF.

This sequence joins TRBV6-5 and TRBJ2-7, with 9 bases identical to TRBD2. V lost 8 bases, J lost 2 bases, and 10 bases stayed unmatched. CDR3 length equals 15 residues. Germline CDR1 MNHEY, CDR2 SVGAGI. DNA of the CDR3: TGTGCCAGCGCTGCCCGGGCTAGCGGGGCCTACGAGCAGTACTTC. Translation: CASAARASGAYEQYF.

The rearrangement links TRBV19 to TRBJ2-5, with 7 bases matching TRBD1. The trim removed 1 base at V and 5 bases at J, leaving 13 bases unmatched. The CDR3 runs to 17 residues. Germline CDR1 LNHDA, CDR2 SQIVND (reference sequence). CDR3 in amino acids: CASSIAVEAGGMETQYF. CDR3 DNA sequence: TGTGCCAGTAGTATAGCGGTAGAGGCAGGGGGAATGGAGACCCAGTACTTC.

The rearrangement uses TRBV5-8 and TRBJ2-5; 7 bases fit TRBD1. The germline CDR1 and CDR2 sequences are SGHTS and YDEGEE. J was trimmed by 1 base and V by 4 bases; bases with no gene match: 7. CDR3 length: 15 amino acids. The CDR3 DNA follows: TGTGCCAGCAGCCTAGGGACAGTCCTCCAAGAGACCCAGTACTTC. It specifies CASSLGTVLQETQYF.

V is TRBV5-4 and J is TRBJ2-1; 8 positions match TRBD2. Germline V gene sequence: CDR1 SGHNT, CDR2 YYREEE (reference sequence). This CDR3 spans 15 amino acids. V lost 0 bases to trimming and J lost 6 bases; unmatched junction nucleotides: 5. The chain's CDR3 is CASSLEAGVLNEQFF. CDR3 bases: TGTGCCAGCAGCTTGGAAGCGGGAGTCCTCAATGAGCAGTTCTTC.

The rearrangement links TRBV2 to TRBJ1-1, with D unclear. V lost 6 bases and J 4 bases, leaving 15 bases between the germline ends. Germline V gene data show CDR1 as SNHLY and CDR2 as FYNNEI. The CDR3 loop spans 14 amino acids. In DNA, the CDR3 is TGTGCCAGCAGCTCCTTACTGTTAAGCACTGAAGCTTTCTTT. Translating it yields CASSSLLLSTEAFF.

This chain joins TRBV29-1 and TRBJ1-2; a possible D gene is TRBD1 (6 bases). Trimming cost V 3 bases and J 7 bases, with 9 bases left between them. This CDR3 region has 11 residues. Germline CDR1 SQVTM, CDR2 ANQGSEA. CDR3 DNA: TGCAGCGTTGACAGGGGTGTTGGCTACACCTTC. Translation gives CSVDRGVGYTF.

This chain connects TRBV10-3 to TRBJ2-5; 7 nucleotides line up with TRBD2. The germline V gene encodes CDR1 ENHRY and CDR2 SYGVKD. V shed 2 bases, J shed 5 bases, and the junction held 5 bases outside the gene matches. This CDR3 spans 14 amino acids. The CDR3 is CAISESGAGETQYF. The CDR3 nucleotides are TGTGCCATCAGTGAGAGCGGGGCCGGGGAGACCCAGTACTTC.

This rearrangement joins TRBV4-1 to TRBJ2-1, with 8 bases matching TRBD2. The J segment lost 8 bases and the V segment lost 4 bases, leaving 13 bases of the junction unmatched. This CDR3 spans 16 amino acids. Germline CDR1 and CDR2: MGHRA and YSYEKL. In nucleotides, the CDR3 is TGCGCCAGCAGCCCATTACTAGCGGCTATTGGCGATGAGCAGTTCTTC. The encoded protein is CASSPLLAAIGDEQFF.

The gene calls are TRBV6-5 and TRBJ2-3, with TRBD1 matching 8 bases. J gave up 6 bases and V 11 bases, and 10 bases lay outside the gene matches. CDR3 length equals 13 residues. Germline V CDR1 and CDR2: MNHEY, SVGAGI. CDR3 coding DNA: TGTGCCCACGGTCGACAGGGGCCGGATACGCAGTATTTT. Encoded protein: CAHGRQGPDTQYF.